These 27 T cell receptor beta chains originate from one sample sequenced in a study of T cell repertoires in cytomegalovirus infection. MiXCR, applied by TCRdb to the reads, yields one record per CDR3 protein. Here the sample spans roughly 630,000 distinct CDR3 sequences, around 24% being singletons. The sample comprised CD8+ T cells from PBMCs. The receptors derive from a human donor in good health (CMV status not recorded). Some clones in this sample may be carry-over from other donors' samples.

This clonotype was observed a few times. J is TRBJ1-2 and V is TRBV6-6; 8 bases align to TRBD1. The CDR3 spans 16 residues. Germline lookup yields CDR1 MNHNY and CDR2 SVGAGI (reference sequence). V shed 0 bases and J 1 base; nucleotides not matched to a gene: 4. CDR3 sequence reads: CASSYSSGQVNYGYTF. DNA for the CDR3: TGTGCCAGCAGTTACTCGTCGGGACAGGTTAACTATGGCTACACCTTC.

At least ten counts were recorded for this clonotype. CDR3 sequence (DNA): TGTGCCAGCAGTTCCTACCCCGGGACTCAAGGCTACACCTTC. Protein product: CASSSYPGTQGYTF. The J gene is TRBJ1-2, the V gene TRBV12-3 or TRBV12-4, with D possibly being TRBD1 (5 bases). Trimming took off 4 bases at V and 8 bases at J, with 17 bases between the two ends. The CDR3 consists of 14 residues.

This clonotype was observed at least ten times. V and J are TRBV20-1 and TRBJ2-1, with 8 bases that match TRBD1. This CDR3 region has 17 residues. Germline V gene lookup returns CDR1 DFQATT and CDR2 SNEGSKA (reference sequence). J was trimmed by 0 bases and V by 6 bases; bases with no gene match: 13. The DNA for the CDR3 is TGCAGTGCCCCCCCGGGACAGGAGCGTTCCTCCTACAATGAGCAGTTCTTC. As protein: CSAPPGQERSSYNEQFF.

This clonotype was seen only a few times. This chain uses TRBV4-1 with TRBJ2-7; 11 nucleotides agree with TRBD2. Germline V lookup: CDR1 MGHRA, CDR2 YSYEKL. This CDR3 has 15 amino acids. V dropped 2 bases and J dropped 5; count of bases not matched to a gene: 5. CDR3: CASSQRLAGGHEQYF. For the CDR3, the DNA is TGCGCCAGCAGCCAAAGGCTAGCGGGGGGCCACGAGCAGTACTTC.

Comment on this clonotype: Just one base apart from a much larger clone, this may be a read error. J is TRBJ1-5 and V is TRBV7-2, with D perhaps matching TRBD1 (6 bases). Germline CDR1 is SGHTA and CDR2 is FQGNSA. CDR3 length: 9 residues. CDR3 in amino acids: CTSPEHRDF. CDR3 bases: TGTACCAGCCCTGAACACAGGGATTTT.

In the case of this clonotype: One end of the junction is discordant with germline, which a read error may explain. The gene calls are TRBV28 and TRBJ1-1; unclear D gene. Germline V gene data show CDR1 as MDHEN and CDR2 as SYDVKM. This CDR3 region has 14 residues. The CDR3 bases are TGTGTCAGCAGCCAACGGACGGCGAACACTGAAGCTTTCTTT. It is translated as CVSSQRTANTEAFF.

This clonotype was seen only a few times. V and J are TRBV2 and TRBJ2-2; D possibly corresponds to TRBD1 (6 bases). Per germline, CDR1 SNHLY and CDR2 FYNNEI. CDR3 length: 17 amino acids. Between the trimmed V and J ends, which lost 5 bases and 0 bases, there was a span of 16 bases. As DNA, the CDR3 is TGTGCCAGCAGTCCGGGACACGGAACATCGAACACCGGGGAGCTGTTTTTT. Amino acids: CASSPGHGTSNTGELFF.

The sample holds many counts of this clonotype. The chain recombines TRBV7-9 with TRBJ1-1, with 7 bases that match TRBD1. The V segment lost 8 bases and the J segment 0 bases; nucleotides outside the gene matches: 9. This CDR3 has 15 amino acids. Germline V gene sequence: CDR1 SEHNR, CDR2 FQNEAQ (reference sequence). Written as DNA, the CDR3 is TGTGCCAGCCGGAGTTCAGACAGGGTGAACACTGAAGCTTTCTTT. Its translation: CASRSSDRVNTEAFF.

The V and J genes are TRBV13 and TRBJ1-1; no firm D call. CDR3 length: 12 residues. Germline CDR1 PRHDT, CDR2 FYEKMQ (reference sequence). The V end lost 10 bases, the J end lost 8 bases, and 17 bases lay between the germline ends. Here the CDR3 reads CATELTLIEAFF. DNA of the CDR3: TGTGCCACCGAGCTTACCCTGATCGAAGCTTTCTTT.

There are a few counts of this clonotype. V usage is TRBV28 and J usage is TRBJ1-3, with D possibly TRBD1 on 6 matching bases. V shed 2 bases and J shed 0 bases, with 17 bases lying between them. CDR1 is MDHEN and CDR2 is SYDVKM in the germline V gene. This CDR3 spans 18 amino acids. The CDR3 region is CASSLGLEGVASGNTIYF. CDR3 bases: TGTGCCAGCAGTTTAGGGTTGGAGGGGGTCGCCTCTGGAAACACCATATATTTT.

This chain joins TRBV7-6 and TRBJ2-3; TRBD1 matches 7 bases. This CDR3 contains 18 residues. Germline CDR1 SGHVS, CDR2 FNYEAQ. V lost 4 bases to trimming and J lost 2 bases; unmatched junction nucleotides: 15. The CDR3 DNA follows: TGTGCCAGCAGCTCGACAATTCCCGGGACAGAATCCACAGATACGCAGTATTTT. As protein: CASSSTIPGTESTDTQYF.

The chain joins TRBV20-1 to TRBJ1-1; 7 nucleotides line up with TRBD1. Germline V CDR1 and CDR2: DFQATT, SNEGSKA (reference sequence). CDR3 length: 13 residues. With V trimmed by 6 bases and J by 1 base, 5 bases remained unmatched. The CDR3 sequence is CSARDSENTEAFF. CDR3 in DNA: TGCAGTGCGCGGGACAGTGAGAACACTGAAGCTTTCTTT.

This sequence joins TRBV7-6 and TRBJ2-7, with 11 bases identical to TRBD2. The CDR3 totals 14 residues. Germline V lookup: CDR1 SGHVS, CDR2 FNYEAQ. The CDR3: CASSLLAGGYVQYV. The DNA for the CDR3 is TGTGCCAGCAGCTTACTAGCGGGGGGATACGTGCAGTACGTC.

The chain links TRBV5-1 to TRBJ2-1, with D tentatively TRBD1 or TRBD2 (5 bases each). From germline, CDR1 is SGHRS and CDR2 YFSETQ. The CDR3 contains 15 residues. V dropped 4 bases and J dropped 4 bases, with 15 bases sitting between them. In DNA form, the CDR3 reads TGCGCCAGCAGCCCGTCCTTGGGACCGTACAATGAGCAGTTCTTC. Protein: CASSPSLGPYNEQFF. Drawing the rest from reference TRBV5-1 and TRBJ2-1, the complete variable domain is KAGVTQTPRYLIKTRGQQVTLSCSPISGHRSVSWYQQTPGQGLQFLFEYFSETQRNKGNFPGRFSGRQFSNSRSEMNVSTLELGDSALYLCASSPSLGPYNEQFFGPGTRLTVL.

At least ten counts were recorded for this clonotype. In DNA form, the CDR3 reads TGTGCCAGCAGTAAACTCATCAATGAGCAGTTCTTC. The encoded protein is CASSKLINEQFF. This sequence joins TRBV28 and TRBJ2-1; the D is unclear. V dropped 5 bases and J dropped 6 bases, with 8 bases sitting between them. The CDR3 covers 12 residues. The germline gives CDR1 MDHEN, CDR2 SYDVKM.

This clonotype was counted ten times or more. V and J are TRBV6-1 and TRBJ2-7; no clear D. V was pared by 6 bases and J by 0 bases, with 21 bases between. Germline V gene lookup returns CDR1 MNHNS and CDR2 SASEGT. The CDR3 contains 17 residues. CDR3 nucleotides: TGTGCCAGCAGCCACGTAGGTGCCAGTGGATACTCCTACGAGCAGTACGTC. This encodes CASSHVGASGYSYEQYV.

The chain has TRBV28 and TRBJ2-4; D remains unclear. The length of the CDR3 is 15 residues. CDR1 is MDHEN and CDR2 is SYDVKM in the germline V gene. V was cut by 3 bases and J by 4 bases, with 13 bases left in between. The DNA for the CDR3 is TGTGCCAGCAGTTTGGACGGAAGAAATAAAAACATTCAGTACTTC. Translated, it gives CASSLDGRNKNIQYF.

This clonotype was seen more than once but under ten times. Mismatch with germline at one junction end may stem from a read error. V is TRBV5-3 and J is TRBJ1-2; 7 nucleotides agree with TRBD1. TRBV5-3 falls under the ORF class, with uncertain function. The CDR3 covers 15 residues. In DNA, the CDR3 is TGTGCCAGCAGCTTGGGGGCCAGGGGGGACTATGGCTACACCTTC. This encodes CASSLGARGDYGYTF.

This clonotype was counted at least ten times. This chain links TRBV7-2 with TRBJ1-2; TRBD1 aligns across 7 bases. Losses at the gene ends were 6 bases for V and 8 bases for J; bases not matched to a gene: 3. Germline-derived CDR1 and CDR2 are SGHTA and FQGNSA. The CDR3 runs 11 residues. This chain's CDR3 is CASRTGKGYTF. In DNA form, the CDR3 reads TGTGCCAGCAGGACAGGGAAAGGCTACACCTTC.

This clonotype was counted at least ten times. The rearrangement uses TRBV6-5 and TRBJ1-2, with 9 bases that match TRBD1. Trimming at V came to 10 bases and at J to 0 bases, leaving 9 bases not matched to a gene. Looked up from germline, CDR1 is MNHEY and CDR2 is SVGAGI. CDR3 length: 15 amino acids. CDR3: CATQGQGWSNYGYTF. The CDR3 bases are TGTGCCACCCAGGGACAGGGATGGTCTAACTATGGCTACACCTTC.

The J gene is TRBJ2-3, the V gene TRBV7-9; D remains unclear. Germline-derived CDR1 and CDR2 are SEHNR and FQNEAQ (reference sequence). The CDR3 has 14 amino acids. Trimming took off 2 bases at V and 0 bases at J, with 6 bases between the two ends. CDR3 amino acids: CASSLPPSTDTQYF. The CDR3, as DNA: TGTGCCAGCAGCTTACCCCCGAGCACAGATACGCAGTATTTT.

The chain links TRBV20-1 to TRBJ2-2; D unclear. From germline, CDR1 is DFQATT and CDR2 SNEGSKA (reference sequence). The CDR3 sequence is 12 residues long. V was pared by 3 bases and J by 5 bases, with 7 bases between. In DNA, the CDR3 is TGCAGTGCTAGTGCCTCGACCGGGGAGCTGTTTTTT. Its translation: CSASASTGELFF.

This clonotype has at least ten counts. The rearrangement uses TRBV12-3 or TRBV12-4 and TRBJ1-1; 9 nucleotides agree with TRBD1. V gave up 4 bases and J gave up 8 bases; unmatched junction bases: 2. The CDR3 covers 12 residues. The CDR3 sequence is CASSSGTGEAFF. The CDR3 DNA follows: TGTGCCAGCAGTTCGGGGACAGGGGAAGCTTTCTTT.

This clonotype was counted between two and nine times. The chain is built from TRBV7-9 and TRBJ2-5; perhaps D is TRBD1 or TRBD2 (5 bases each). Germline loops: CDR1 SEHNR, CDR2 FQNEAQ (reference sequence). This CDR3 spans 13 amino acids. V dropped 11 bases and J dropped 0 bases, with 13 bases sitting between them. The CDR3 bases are TGTGCCTCTGAGGGACCGTACCAAGAGACCCAGTACTTC. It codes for CASEGPYQETQYF. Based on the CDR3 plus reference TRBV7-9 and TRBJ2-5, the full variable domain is DTGVSQNPRHKITKRGQNVTFRCDPISEHNRLYWYRQTLGQGPEFLTYFQNEAQLEKSRLLSDRFSAERPKGSFSTLEIQRTEQGDSAMYLCASEGPYQETQYFGPGTRLLVL.

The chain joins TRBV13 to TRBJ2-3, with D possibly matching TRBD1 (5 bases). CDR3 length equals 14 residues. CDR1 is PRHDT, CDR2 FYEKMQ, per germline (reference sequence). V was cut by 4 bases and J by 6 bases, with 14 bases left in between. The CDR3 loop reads CASSSDRPRDTQYF. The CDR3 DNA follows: TGTGCCAGCAGCTCAGACAGACCTCGGGATACGCAGTATTTT. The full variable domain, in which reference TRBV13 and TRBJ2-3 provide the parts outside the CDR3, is AAGVIQSPRHLIKEKRETATLKCYPIPRHDTVYWYQQGPGQDPQFLISFYEKMQSDKGSIPDRFSAQQFSDYHSELNMSSLELGDSALYFCASSSDRPRDTQYFGPGTRLTVL.

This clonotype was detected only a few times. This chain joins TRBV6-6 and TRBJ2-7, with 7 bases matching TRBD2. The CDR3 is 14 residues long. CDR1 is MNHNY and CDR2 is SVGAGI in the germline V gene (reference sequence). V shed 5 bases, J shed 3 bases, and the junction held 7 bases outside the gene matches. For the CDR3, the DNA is TGTGCCAGCAGTGAGGTCGGGGACTACTACGAGCAGTACTTC. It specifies CASSEVGDYYEQYF.

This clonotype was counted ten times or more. CDR3 region: CASSILIGGDSPLHF. DNA of the CDR3: TGCGCCAGCAGCATTCTGATAGGAGGGGATTCACCCCTCCACTTT. The rearrangement uses TRBV4-1 and TRBJ1-6, with D maybe TRBD1 (5 bases). The CDR3 runs to 15 residues. Germline assignment: CDR1 MGHRA and CDR2 YSYEKL. Trimming pared 5 bases from V and 8 bases from J, leaving 16 bases between.